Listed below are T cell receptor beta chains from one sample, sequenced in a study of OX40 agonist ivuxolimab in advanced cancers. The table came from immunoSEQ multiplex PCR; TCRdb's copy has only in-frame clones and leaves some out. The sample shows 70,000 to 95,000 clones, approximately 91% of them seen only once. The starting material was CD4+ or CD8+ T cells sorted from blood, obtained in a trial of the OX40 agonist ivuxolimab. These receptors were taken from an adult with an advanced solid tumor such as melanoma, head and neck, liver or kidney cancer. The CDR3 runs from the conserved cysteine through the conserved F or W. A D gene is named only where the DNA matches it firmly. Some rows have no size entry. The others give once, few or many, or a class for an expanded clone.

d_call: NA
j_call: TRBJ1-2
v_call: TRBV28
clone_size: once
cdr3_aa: CASNQGGGGYTF
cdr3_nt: TGTGCCAGCAACCAAGGTGGGGGTGGCTACACCTTC

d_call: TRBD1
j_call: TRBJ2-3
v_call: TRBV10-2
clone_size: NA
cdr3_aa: CASSMGTGAGTDTQYF
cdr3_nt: TGCGCCAGCAGTATGGGGACAGGGGCCGGCACAGATACGCAGTATTTT

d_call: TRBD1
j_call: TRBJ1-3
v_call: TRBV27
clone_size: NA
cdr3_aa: CASKTGAGNTIYF
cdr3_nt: TGTGCCAGCAAGACAGGGGCCGGAAACACCATATATTTT

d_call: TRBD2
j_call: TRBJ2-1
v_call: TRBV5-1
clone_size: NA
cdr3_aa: CASMGGSGDNEQFF
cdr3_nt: TGCGCCAGCATGGGGGGGTCAGGAGACAATGAGCAGTTCTTC

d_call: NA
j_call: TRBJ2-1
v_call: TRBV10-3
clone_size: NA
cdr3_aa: CAIRGNQGPTVDEQFF
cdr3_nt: TGTGCCATCAGGGGGAACCAAGGCCCCACCGTCGATGAGCAGTTCTTC

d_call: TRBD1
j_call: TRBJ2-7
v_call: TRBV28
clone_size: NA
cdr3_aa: CASSLLQGAFSSYEQYF
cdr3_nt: TGTGCCAGCAGTTTATTACAGGGGGCCTTCAGCTCCTACGAGCAGTACTTC

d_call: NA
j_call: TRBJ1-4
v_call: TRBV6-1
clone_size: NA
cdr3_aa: CASSEAGGPYEKLFF
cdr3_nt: TGTGCCAGCAGTGAAGCCGGGGGGCCATATGAAAAACTGTTTTTT

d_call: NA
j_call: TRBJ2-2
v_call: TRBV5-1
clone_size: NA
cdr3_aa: CASSLPVTDGELFF
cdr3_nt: TGCGCCAGCAGCTTGCCTGTAACCGACGGGGAGCTGTTTTTT

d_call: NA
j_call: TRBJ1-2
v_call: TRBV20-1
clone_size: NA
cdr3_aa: CSARIVSGYTF
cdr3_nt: TGCAGTGCCCGGATTGTTTCCGGCTACACCTTC

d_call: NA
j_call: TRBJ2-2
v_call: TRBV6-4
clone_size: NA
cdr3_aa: CASSDSSSPNTGELFF
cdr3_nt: TGTGCCAGCAGTGACTCCTCCTCGCCTAACACCGGGGAGCTGTTTTTT

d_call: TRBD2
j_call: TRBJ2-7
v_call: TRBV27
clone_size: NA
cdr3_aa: CASSVLAGTDYEQYF
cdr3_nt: TGTGCCAGCAGTGTCCTAGCGGGGACAGACTACGAGCAGTACTTC

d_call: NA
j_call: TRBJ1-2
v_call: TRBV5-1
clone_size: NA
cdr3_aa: CASSLGEAYGYTF
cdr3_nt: TGCGCCAGCAGCTTGGGAGAGGCTTATGGCTACACCTTC

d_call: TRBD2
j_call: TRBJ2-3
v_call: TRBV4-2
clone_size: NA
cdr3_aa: CASSQDLAGVPGDTQYF
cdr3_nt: TGTGCCAGCAGCCAAGATCTAGCGGGGGTCCCGGGTGATACGCAGTATTTT

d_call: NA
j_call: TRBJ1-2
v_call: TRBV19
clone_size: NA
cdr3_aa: CASSERSYYGYTF
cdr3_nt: TGTGCCAGTAGCGAAAGGTCCTACTATGGCTACACCTTC

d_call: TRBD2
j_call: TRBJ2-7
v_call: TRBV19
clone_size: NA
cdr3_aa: CASSMGRGSYEQYF
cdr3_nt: TGTGCCAGTAGTATGGGGCGGGGGAGCTACGAGCAGTACTTC

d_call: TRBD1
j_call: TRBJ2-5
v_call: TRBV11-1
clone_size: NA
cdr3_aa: CASSIQGQETQYF
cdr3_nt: TGTGCCAGCAGCATACAGGGGCAAGAGACCCAGTACTTC

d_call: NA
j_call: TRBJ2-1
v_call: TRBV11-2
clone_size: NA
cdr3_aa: CASSLDRNNEQFF
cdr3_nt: TGTGCCAGCAGCCTGGACAGAAACAATGAGCAGTTCTTC

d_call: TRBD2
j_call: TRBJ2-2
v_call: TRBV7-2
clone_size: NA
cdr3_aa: CASSLVGLAGGPGTGELFF
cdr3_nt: TGTGCCAGCAGCTTGGTGGGACTAGCGGGAGGGCCGGGCACCGGGGAGCTGTTTTTT

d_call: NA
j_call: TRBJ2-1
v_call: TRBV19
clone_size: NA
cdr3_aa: CASSGGFGNEQFF
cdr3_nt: TGTGCCAGTAGTGGGGGCTTTGGCAATGAGCAGTTCTTC

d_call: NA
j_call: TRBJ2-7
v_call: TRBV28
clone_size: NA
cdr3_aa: CASDFGGSEQYF
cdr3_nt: TGTGCCAGCGACTTCGGAGGGTCCGAGCAGTACTTC

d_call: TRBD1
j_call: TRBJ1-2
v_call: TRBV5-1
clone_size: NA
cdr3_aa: CASSLDPGTARWAF
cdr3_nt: TGCGCCAGCAGCTTGGATCCCGGGACAGCCCGATGGGCCTTC

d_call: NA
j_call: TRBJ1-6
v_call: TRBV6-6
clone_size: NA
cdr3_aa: CASRVQGNFGNSPLHF
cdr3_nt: TGTGCCAGCCGAGTACAGGGTAATTTTGGGAATTCACCCCTCCACTTT

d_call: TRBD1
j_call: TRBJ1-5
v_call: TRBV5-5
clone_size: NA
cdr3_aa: CASSLTGGATQPQHF
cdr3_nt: TGTGCCAGCAGCTTAACAGGGGGCGCGACTCAGCCCCAGCATTTT

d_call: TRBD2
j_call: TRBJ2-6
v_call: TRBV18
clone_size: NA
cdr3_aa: CASSPVAGGPSGANVLTF
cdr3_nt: TGTGCCAGCTCACCCGTAGCGGGAGGGCCCTCTGGGGCCAACGTCCTGACTTTC

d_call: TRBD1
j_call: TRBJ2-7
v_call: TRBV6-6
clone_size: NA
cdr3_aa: CASSRDRGSYEQYF
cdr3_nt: TGTGCCAGCTCCCGGGACAGGGGCTCCTACGAGCAGTACTTC

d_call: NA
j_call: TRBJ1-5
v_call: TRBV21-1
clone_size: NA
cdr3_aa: CASRDRADRGYQPQHF
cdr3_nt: TGTGCCAGCAGGGACCGAGCAGACAGGGGGTATCAGCCCCAGCATTTT

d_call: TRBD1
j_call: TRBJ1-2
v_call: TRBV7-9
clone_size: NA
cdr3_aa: CASSYLGTEEGYTF
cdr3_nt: TGTGCCAGCAGCTATCTGGGGACAGAGGAAGGCTACACCTTC

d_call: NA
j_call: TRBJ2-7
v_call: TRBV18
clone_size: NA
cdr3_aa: CASSPEAGMSYEQYF
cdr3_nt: TGTGCCAGCTCACCAGAGGCAGGGATGTCCTACGAGCAGTACTTC

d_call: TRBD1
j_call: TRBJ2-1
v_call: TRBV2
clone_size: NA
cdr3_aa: CASGQGRVNNEQFF
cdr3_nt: TGTGCCAGCGGACAGGGGCGAGTGAACAATGAGCAGTTCTTC

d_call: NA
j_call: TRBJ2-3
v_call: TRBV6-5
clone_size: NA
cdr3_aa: CASSLQAPPSTDTQYF
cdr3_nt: TGTGCCAGCAGTTTACAGGCTCCCCCTAGCACAGATACGCAGTATTTT

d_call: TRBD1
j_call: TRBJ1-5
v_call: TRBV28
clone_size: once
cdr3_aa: CASSSQGGRNQPQHF
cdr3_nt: TGTGCCAGCAGCTCCCAGGGGGGACGCAATCAGCCCCAGCATTTT

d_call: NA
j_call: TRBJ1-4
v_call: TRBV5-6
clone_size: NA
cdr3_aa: CASSLRTGNEKLFF
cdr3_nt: TGTGCCAGCAGCCTTAGGACCGGGAATGAAAAACTGTTTTTT

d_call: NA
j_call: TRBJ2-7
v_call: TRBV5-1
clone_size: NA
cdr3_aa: CASSLSTVITEQYF
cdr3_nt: TGCGCCAGCAGCTTATCGACAGTGATAACCGAGCAGTACTTC

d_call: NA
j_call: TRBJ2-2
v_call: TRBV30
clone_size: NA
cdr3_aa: CAWTPANTGELFF
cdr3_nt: TGTGCCTGGACACCGGCGAACACCGGGGAGCTGTTTTTT

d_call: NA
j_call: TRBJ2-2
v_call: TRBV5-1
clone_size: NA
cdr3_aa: CASSLNGVTNTGELFF
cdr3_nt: TGCGCCAGCAGCTTGAACGGCGTTACTAACACCGGGGAGCTGTTTTTT

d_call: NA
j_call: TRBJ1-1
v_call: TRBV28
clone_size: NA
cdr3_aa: CASSFLGWTEAFF
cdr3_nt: TGTGCCAGCAGTTTCCTAGGATGGACTGAAGCTTTCTTT

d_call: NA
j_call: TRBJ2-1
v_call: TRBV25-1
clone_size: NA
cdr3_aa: CASTPTGRGFNYNEQFF
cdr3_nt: TGTGCCAGCACTCCGACAGGGCGGGGGTTTAACTACAATGAGCAGTTCTTC

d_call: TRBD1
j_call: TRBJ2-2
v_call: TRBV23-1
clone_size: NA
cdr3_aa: CASSQSKQRTGCSGELFF
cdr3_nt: TGCGCCAGCAGTCAGTCAAAACAAAGGACAGGGTGTTCCGGGGAGCTGTTTTTT

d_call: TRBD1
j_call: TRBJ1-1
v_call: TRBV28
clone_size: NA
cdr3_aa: CASRQGASFLAEAFF
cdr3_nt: TGTGCCAGCAGACAGGGGGCAAGTTTCTTGGCTGAAGCTTTCTTT

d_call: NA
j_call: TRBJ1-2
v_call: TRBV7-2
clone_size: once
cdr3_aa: CASSLVVGTGYTF
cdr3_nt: TGTGCCAGCAGCTTAGTAGTGGGGACTGGCTACACCTTC

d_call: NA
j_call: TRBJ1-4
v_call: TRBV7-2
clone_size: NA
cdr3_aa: CASSLGELEKLFF
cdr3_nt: TGTGCCAGCAGCTTAGGGGAGTTAGAAAAACTGTTTTTT

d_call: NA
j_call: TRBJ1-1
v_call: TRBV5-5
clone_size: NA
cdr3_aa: CASSPTLMNTEAFF
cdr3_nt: TGTGCCAGCAGCCCGACACTGATGAACACTGAAGCTTTCTTT